Listed below are T cell receptor beta chains from one sample, sequenced in a study of blood T cell repertoires in COVID-19. Repertoires were generated with immunoSEQ multiplex PCR, while TCRdb's copy carries only in-frame clones and drops some. Among about 230,000 clones listed, about 80% were seen once. The source material was peripheral blood. The receptors were gathered from a man aged 50-59 years with active or convalescent COVID-19. Each CDR3 is given with its conserved first and last residue. The D gene is left open where the match is weak. Clone size is given for some rows only: seen once, a few or many times, or a class if the clone is expanded.

J gene: TRBJ1-2
clone size: few
D gene: .
V gene: TRBV7-2
CDR3 protein: CATRSPGDYGYTF
CDR3 DNA: TGTGCCACCCGAAGCCCAGGGGACTATGGCTACACCTTC

J gene: TRBJ1-1
clone size: .
D gene: .
V gene: TRBV6-2/TRBV6-3
CDR3 protein: CASSLGHYTEAFF
CDR3 DNA: TGTGCCAGCAGCCTAGGACATTACACTGAAGCTTTCTTT

J gene: TRBJ2-3
clone size: .
D gene: TRBD2
V gene: TRBV10-3
CDR3 protein: CAISEAGGSTDTQYF
CDR3 DNA: TGTGCCATCAGTGAGGCGGGGGGGAGCACAGATACGCAGTATTTT

J gene: TRBJ2-1
clone size: .
D gene: .
V gene: TRBV14
CDR3 protein: CASSQVDEQFF
CDR3 DNA: TGTGCCAGCAGCCAAGTCGATGAGCAGTTCTTC

J gene: TRBJ1-5
clone size: .
D gene: TRBD1
V gene: TRBV28
CDR3 protein: CASSFGQGNQPQHF
CDR3 DNA: TGTGCCAGCAGTTTTGGACAGGGGAATCAGCCCCAGCATTTT

J gene: TRBJ1-2
clone size: .
D gene: .
V gene: TRBV30
CDR3 protein: CAWSEGEAAGYTF
CDR3 DNA: TGTGCCTGGAGTGAAGGAGAAGCGGCTGGCTACACCTTC

J gene: TRBJ1-2
clone size: .
D gene: .
V gene: TRBV4-1
CDR3 protein: CASSQGDNTNYGYTF
CDR3 DNA: TGCGCCAGCAGCCAGGGGGACAATACTAACTATGGCTACACCTTC

J gene: TRBJ2-7
clone size: .
D gene: TRBD2
V gene: TRBV5-1
CDR3 protein: CASSFSGLASYEQYF
CDR3 DNA: TGCGCCAGCAGCTTCTCGGGACTAGCCTCCTACGAGCAGTACTTC

J gene: TRBJ2-3
clone size: .
D gene: TRBD1
V gene: TRBV2
CDR3 protein: CASSELRQGDTDTQYF
CDR3 DNA: TGTGCCAGCAGTGAACTTCGACAGGGGGATACAGATACGCAGTATTTT

J gene: TRBJ1-6
clone size: .
D gene: .
V gene: TRBV7-9
CDR3 protein: CASSPRGYNSPLHF
CDR3 DNA: TGTGCCAGCAGCCCCCGGGGTTATAATTCACCCCTCCACTTT

J gene: TRBJ2-7
clone size: .
D gene: .
V gene: TRBV12-3/TRBV12-4
CDR3 protein: CASSGDSYEQYF
CDR3 DNA: TGTGCCAGCAGTGGTGACAGCTACGAGCAGTACTTC